This entry lists 10 T cell receptor beta chains sequenced from one sample in a study of cytomegalovirus exposure and HLA in healthy donors. 60 Vbeta and 13 Jbeta primers were used in PCR. Measured with immunoSEQ multiplex PCR; TCRdb has only the in-frame clones, and not every one. The repertoire includes around 140,000 clones, about three fifths of them detected once, and over 1.5% sits in the top ten. The sequencing input was PBMCs. The receptors come from a male donor in good health and CMV-seronegative.

V is TRBV14 and J is TRBJ1-6; D remains ambiguous. Germline V lookup: CDR1 SGHDN, CDR2 FVKESK. This CDR3 is built from 15 residues. V lost 4 bases and J 6 bases, leaving 13 bases between the germline ends. CDR3 sequence reads: CASSPTGGINSPLHF. The CDR3 DNA is TGTGCCAGCAGCCCTACCGGCGGGATTAATTCACCCCTCCACTTT. Filled out from reference TRBV14 and TRBJ1-6, the complete variable domain reads EAGVTQFPSHSVIEKGQTVTLRCDPISGHDNLYWYRRVMGKEIKFLLHFVKESKQDESGMPNNRFLAERTGGTYSTLKVQPAELEDSGVYFCASSPTGGINSPLHFGNGTRLTVT.

V gene TRBV28 combines with J gene TRBJ2-7; D possibly corresponds to TRBD1 (6 bases). This CDR3 is built from 14 residues. Germline V gives CDR1 MDHEN, CDR2 SYDVKM. The germline V and J ends were trimmed by 4 bases and 3 bases, with 13 bases remaining between them. This CDR3 is CASSSNRDNYEQYF. The CDR3 nucleotides are TGTGCCAGCAGTTCAAACCGGGACAACTACGAGCAGTACTTC. The full variable domain, with the rest looked up from reference TRBV28 and TRBJ2-7, is DVKVTQSSRYLVKRTGEKVFLECVQDMDHENMFWYRQDPGLGLRLIYFSYDVKMKEKGDIPEGYSVSREKKERFSLILESASTNQTSMYLCASSSNRDNYEQYFGPGTRLTVT.

The chain employs TRBV4-1 and TRBJ2-3; 12 bases are shared with TRBD2. The CDR3 contains 16 residues. The ends lost 2 bases at V and 6 bases at J; junction bases unmatched: 6. Germline V gene lookup returns CDR1 MGHRA and CDR2 YSYEKL. CDR3 nucleotide sequence: TGCGCCAGCAGCCAAACCCGGGGGACTAGCGGGGATACGCAGTATTTT. Translating gives CASSQTRGTSGDTQYF.

This clone was detected only a few times. This chain uses TRBV21-1 with TRBJ2-7; the listed D gene, TRBD1, was not tested against the DNA. TRBV21-1 is marked as a pseudogene. The CDR3 runs to 14 residues. The CDR3 region is CASSKSRAVYEQYF. The CDR3 nucleotides read TGTGCCAGCAGCAAATCCAGGGCCGTATACGAGCAGTACTTC.

The chain joins TRBV5-4 to TRBJ2-5; TRBD2 aligns across 9 bases. There are 15 residues in the CDR3. CDR1 is SGHNT and CDR2 is YYREEE in the germline V gene (reference sequence). The trim removed 4 bases at V and 2 bases at J, leaving 6 bases unmatched. The CDR3 sequence is CASSVTSGEQETQYF. CDR3 nucleotides: TGTGCCAGCAGCGTGACTAGCGGAGAACAAGAGACCCAGTACTTC.

This clone was counted only a few times. The V and J genes are TRBV5-6 and TRBJ2-7; D unclear. CDR3 size: 16 residues. Germline V gives CDR1 SGHDT, CDR2 YYEEEE. The V gene lost 5 bases and the J gene lost 5 bases, with 23 bases spanning the gap. This CDR3 reads CASRRTLDGVTNEQYF. CDR3 in DNA: TGTGCCAGCAGACGTACCCTAGACGGCGTTACGAACGAGCAGTACTTC.

The chain has TRBV2 and TRBJ1-2, with 7 positions matching TRBD1. The J segment lost 6 bases and the V segment lost 4 bases, leaving 14 bases of the junction unmatched. Germline CDR1 SNHLY, CDR2 FYNNEI. This CDR3 has 16 amino acids. CDR3 sequence: CASSGRQGRGGDGYTF. DNA of the CDR3: TGTGCCAGCAGTGGCCGACAGGGTCGAGGCGGGGATGGCTACACCTTC.

This chain's CDR3 is CASRPDRGSNQPQHF. The CDR3, as DNA: TGTGCCAGCAGACCCGACAGGGGTAGCAATCAGCCCCAGCATTTT. The V and J genes are TRBV2 and TRBJ1-5; 8 nucleotides match TRBD1. Germline loops: CDR1 SNHLY, CDR2 FYNNEI. The CDR3 has 15 residues. With V trimmed by 6 bases and J by 0 bases, 4 bases remained unmatched. Full variable domain (outside the CDR3, taken from reference TRBV2 and TRBJ1-5): EPEVTQTPSHQVTQMGQEVILRCVPISNHLYFYWYRQILGQKVEFLVSFYNNEISEKSEIFDDQFSVERPDGSNFTLKIRSTKLEDSAMYFCASRPDRGSNQPQHFGDGTRLSIL.

The sample holds a few counts of this clone. The chain is built from TRBV28 and TRBJ2-7, with 9 nucleotides matching TRBD1. CDR3 size: 20 residues. CDR1 and CDR2 from the germline V gene are MDHEN and SYDVKM. V trimming: 3 bases; J trimming: 0 bases; junction bases outside the gene matches: 18. The CDR3 bases are TGTGCCAGCAGTTTCCGGCGTTTGGGGTTGGGGACAGGGCGCTCCTACGAGCAGTACTTC. Residues: CASSFRRLGLGTGRSYEQYF.

The chain employs TRBV14 and TRBJ2-2; D ambiguous. CDR1 is SGHDN and CDR2 is FVKESK in the germline V gene. V shed 0 bases and J shed 0 bases, with 11 bases lying between them. CDR3 length: 17 amino acids. Written as DNA, the CDR3 is TGTGCCAGCAGCCAAGACTTGTGGGCCCCGAACACCGGGGAGCTGTTTTTT. As protein: CASSQDLWAPNTGELFF. Drawing the rest from reference TRBV14 and TRBJ2-2, the complete variable domain is EAGVTQFPSHSVIEKGQTVTLRCDPISGHDNLYWYRRVMGKEIKFLLHFVKESKQDESGMPNNRFLAERTGGTYSTLKVQPAELEDSGVYFCASSQDLWAPNTGELFFGEGSRLTVL.